This TCR beta chain derives from a study of blood T cell repertoires in COVID-19. Across the study: PBMCs, B-cell-depleted T cells, or T cells provided the cDNA or gDNA that made up the material.

Trimming removed 3 bases from V and 5 bases from J; junction bases left unmatched: 4. Germline V gives CDR1 ENHRY, CDR2 SYGVKD. This CDR3 comprises 13 residues. Authors' processing steps: Amplification of reference gene primers provided the estimated nucleated cell counts. Sequencing used immunoSEQ multiplex PCR; TCRdb keeps in-frame clones, though not all of them. That table furnishes V, J and clone size, whereas the DNA furnished D and trimming. The data contain hundreds of thousands of clones, around 85% of them seen just once; the ten biggest clones take up roughly 1.9%. The J gene is TRBJ2-7, the V gene TRBV10-3; 7 nucleotides match TRBD2. The receptor comes from a woman in her twenties or thirties who had recovered from COVID-19. Sample: peripheral blood. DNA of the CDR3: TGTGCCATCAGTGAAAGGCGGGAGAACGAGCAGTACTTC. Protein sequence: CAISERRENEQYF.